This note documents a single T cell receptor (beta chain) sequence. The source of the sample is a study of blood T cell repertoires in COVID-19. The wider study: Donors in the United States, Italy and Spain gave samples during acute or convalescent COVID-19. Nucleic acid was either cDNA or gDNA, and it came from T cells, B-cell-depleted T cells, or PBMCs.

As processed by the authors: Nucleated cell number was recorded as an estimate derived from reference gene primer amplification. Sequencing was performed with immunoSEQ multiplex PCR; in TCRdb, only in-frame clones are kept and a portion is missing. The DNA was the basis for D and trimming; V, J and clone size are from that table. The sample shows around 270,000 clones, about 89% of them seen only once. Germline V gene lookup returns CDR1 SGHDT and CDR2 YYEEEE. The length of the CDR3 is 14 residues. V trimming: 4 bases; J trimming: 2 bases; junction bases outside the gene matches: 6. The sequence was obtained from a man aged 40-49 years with acute or convalescent COVID-19. The chain combines TRBV5-6 with TRBJ2-7; 7 bases match TRBD1. Input material: peripheral blood. The CDR3 bases are TGTGCCAGCAGCATCCACAGGGGAGCCTACGAGCAGTACTTC. It encodes CASSIHRGAYEQYF. The complete variable domain, with remaining parts taken from reference TRBV5-6 and TRBJ2-7, reads DAGVTQSPTHLIKTRGQQVTLRCSPKSGHDTVSWYQQALGQGPQFIFQYYEEEERQRGNFPDRFSGHQFPNYSSELNVNALLLGDSALYLCASSIHRGAYEQYFGPGTRLTVT.